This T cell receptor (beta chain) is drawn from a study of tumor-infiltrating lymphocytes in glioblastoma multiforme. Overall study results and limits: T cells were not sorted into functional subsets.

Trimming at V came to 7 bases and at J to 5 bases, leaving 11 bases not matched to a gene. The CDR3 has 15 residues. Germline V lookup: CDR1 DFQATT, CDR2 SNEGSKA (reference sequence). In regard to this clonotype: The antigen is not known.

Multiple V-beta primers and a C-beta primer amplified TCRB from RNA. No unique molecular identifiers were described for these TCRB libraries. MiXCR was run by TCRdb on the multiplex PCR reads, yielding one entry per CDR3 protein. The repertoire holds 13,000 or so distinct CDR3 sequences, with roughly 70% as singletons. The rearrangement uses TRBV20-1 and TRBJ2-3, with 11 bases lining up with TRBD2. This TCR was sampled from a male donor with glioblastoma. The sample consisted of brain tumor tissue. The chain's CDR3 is CSVSLAGGRIDTQYF. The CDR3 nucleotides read TGCAGTGTTTCGCTAGCGGGAGGACGCATAGATACGCAGTATTTT.